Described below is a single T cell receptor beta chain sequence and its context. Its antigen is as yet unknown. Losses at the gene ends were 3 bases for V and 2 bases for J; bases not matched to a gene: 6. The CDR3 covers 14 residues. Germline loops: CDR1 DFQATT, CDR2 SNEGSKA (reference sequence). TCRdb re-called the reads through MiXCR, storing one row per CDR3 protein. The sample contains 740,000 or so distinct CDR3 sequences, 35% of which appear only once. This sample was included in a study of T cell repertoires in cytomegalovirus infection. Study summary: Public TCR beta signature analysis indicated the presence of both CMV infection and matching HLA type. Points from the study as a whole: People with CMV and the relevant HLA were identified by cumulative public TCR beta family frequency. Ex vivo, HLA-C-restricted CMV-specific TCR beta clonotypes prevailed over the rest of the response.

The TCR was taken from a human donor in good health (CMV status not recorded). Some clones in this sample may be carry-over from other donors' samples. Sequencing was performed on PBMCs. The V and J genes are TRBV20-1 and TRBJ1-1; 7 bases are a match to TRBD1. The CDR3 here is CSASAGGGNTEAFF. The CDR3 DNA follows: TGCAGTGCTAGCGCAGGGGGTGGAAACACTGAAGCTTTCTTT.